One and the same sample provided the 32 T cell receptor beta chains below, sequenced in a study of CD8 T cells in Susac syndrome. Random hexamers served to reverse transcribe about 0.5 to 1 ug RNA. TCRdb fed the immunoSEQ multiplex PCR reads into MiXCR, producing one record per CDR3 protein. Here the sample spans about 85,000 distinct CDR3 sequences, 95% being singletons. Sequenced sample: CD8+ T cells from PBMCs. These receptors were collected from a human donor with Susac syndrome.

This chain joins TRBV2 and TRBJ2-3; D gene uncertain. The CDR3 runs 12 residues. Germline V CDR1 and CDR2: SNHLY, FYNNEI. V was cut by 8 bases and J by 5 bases, with 11 bases left in between. This CDR3 is CASLGIVDTQYF. CDR3 sequence (DNA): TGTGCCAGCCTCGGCATTGTAGATACGCAGTATTTT.

The table lists this clonotype with a count of one. CDR3 DNA sequence: TGTGCCACCCAAACGGGGCCCCGCACAGATACGCAGTATTTT. This codes for CATQTGPRTDTQYF. The V call is TRBV3-1, the J call TRBJ2-3; either TRBD1 or TRBD2 may supply D (5 bases each). In germline, CDR1 is LGHDT, CDR2 YNNKEL (reference sequence). The V and J ends lost 10 bases and 1 base respectively, with 15 bases between them. This CDR3 region has 14 residues.

The V and J genes are TRBV6-1 and TRBJ2-3; 7 bases fit TRBD2. The CDR3 covers 15 residues. Germline-derived CDR1 and CDR2 are MNHNS and SASEGT. J was trimmed by 4 bases and V by 0 bases; bases with no gene match: 4. CDR3 nucleotides: TGTGCCAGCAGTGAAGCCGGGGGGTCGGCAGATACGCAGTATTTT. Translation: CASSEAGGSADTQYF.

The rearrangement joins TRBV7-3 to TRBJ2-7; TRBD2 matches 13 bases. The germline gives CDR1 SGHTA, CDR2 FQGTGA. This CDR3 is 16 amino acids long. The V gene end was trimmed by 0 bases and the J gene end by 5 bases; junction bases not matched to a gene: 4. The CDR3 DNA reads TGTGCCAGCAGCTTAACCCCCGGACTAGCGGGAGACGAGCAGTACTTC. Encoded protein: CASSLTPGLAGDEQYF.

The rearrangement joins TRBV29-1 to TRBJ2-1, with 13 bases aligning to TRBD2. Germline V gene data show CDR1 as SQVTM and CDR2 as ANQGSEA. The CDR3 runs to 14 residues. V was clipped by 8 bases and J by 4 bases; unmatched bases: 5. CDR3 protein: CSPRLAGGYNEQFF. CDR3 DNA: TGCAGCCCAAGACTAGCGGGAGGTTACAATGAGCAGTTCTTC.

This clonotype has just one count. The gene calls are TRBV27 and TRBJ2-3; 11 bases map to TRBD2. CDR1 is MNHEY and CDR2 is SMNVEV in the germline V gene (reference sequence). The J segment lost 5 bases and the V segment lost 4 bases, leaving 8 bases of the junction unmatched. This CDR3 is built from 16 residues. For the CDR3, the DNA is TGTGCCAGCAGTTCACTAGCGGGAGAAACTGGAGATACGCAGTATTTT. This translates into CASSSLAGETGDTQYF.

The chain's CDR3 is CASSVGSGGSYEQYF. The DNA for the CDR3 is TGTGCCAGCAGCGTGGGTAGCGGGGGCTCCTACGAGCAGTACTTC. This rearrangement joins TRBV9 to TRBJ2-7, with 9 positions matching TRBD2. With V trimmed by 2 bases and J by 0 bases, 3 bases remained unmatched. The length of the CDR3 is 15 residues. The germline V gene encodes CDR1 SGDLS and CDR2 YYNGEE.

This clonotype came up once. The V gene is TRBV9, the J gene TRBJ2-1; 10 nucleotides align to TRBD1. The CDR3 is 15 residues long. V trimming: 4 bases; J trimming: 3 bases; junction bases outside the gene matches: 4. CDR1 is SGDLS and CDR2 is YYNGEE in the germline V gene. CDR3 coding DNA: TGTGCCAGCAGCCAGGGGACAGGGGACTACAATGAGCAGTTCTTC. Amino acids: CASSQGTGDYNEQFF.

This rearrangement joins TRBV6-5 to TRBJ2-5; no definite D call. V was cut by 2 bases and J by 2 bases, with 6 bases left in between. Germline CDR1 reads MNHEY; CDR2 reads SVGAGI. The CDR3 has 13 residues. The DNA of the CDR3 is TGTGCCAGCAGTTACGGGCAGCAAGAGACCCAGTACTTC. It is translated as CASSYGQQETQYF.

The chain carries TRBV29-1 and TRBJ2-5, with 9 bases matching TRBD2. CDR1 SQVTM and CDR2 ANQGSEA come from the germline V gene. This CDR3 comprises 13 residues. Trimming at V came to 6 bases and at J to 2 bases, leaving 4 bases not matched to a gene. This chain's CDR3 is CSVQREVQETQYF. CDR3 sequence (DNA): TGCAGCGTACAGCGGGAGGTACAAGAGACCCAGTACTTC.

The genes are TRBV27 and TRBJ2-7; no clear D. The length of the CDR3 is 13 residues. V was clipped by 1 base and J by 0 bases, with 4 bases between them. Germline assignment: CDR1 MNHEY and CDR2 SMNVEV (reference sequence). The CDR3 DNA reads as TGTGCCAGCAGTTTATATGTCTCCTACGAGCAGTACTTC. Translating gives CASSLYVSYEQYF.

The gene calls are TRBV27 and TRBJ1-5; D is undetermined. The V gene's germline CDR1 is MNHEY and CDR2 SMNVEV (reference sequence). Trimming shortened V by 6 bases and J by 0 bases, and 9 bases separated the two germline ends. The CDR3 runs to 14 residues. The CDR3 region is CASSRVYSNQPQHF. The CDR3 DNA reads as TGTGCCAGCAGCCGGGTATATAGCAATCAGCCCCAGCATTTT.

In nucleotides, the CDR3 is TGCGCCAGCAGCCAAGATCTGGGCACTTACAATGAGCAGTTCTTC. Protein product: CASSQDLGTYNEQFF. This chain connects TRBV4-1 to TRBJ2-1; D gene uncertain. V was shortened by 0 bases and J by 4 bases, with 10 bases between the two germline ends. The CDR3 is 15 amino acids. Per the germline V gene, CDR1 is MGHRA and CDR2 is YSYEKL.

The CDR3 bases are TGCAGCGTTGAAGCACCTTACGAGCAGTACTTC. Its translation: CSVEAPYEQYF. V usage is TRBV29-1 and J usage is TRBJ2-7, with unresolved D. Per the germline V gene, CDR1 is SQVTM and CDR2 is ANQGSEA. V lost 1 base to trimming and J lost 4 bases, with 5 bases between them. This CDR3 is built from 11 residues.

The gene calls are TRBV7-8 and TRBJ2-4; TRBD1 matches 7 bases. Per germline, CDR1 SGHVS and CDR2 FQNEAQ. V lost 5 bases and J lost 0; bases outside the gene matches: 7. The CDR3 totals 16 residues. The CDR3 loop is CASSNTRGLAKNIQYF. The CDR3 DNA sequence: TGTGCCAGCAGCAACACCAGGGGGTTAGCCAAAAACATTCAGTACTTC.

The rearrangement uses TRBV9 and TRBJ2-7, with 7 bases that match TRBD2. This CDR3 region has 14 residues. The germline gives CDR1 SGDLS, CDR2 YYNGEE. Losses at the gene ends were 3 bases for V and 5 bases for J; bases not matched to a gene: 8. The CDR3 DNA follows: TGTGCCAGCAGCGACGGGAGGTTTGAAAACGAGCAGTACTTC. Protein: CASSDGRFENEQYF.

The rearrangement uses TRBV10-3 and TRBJ1-2; 9 nucleotides agree with TRBD1. CDR1 is ENHRY and CDR2 is SYGVKD in the germline V gene. The CDR3 has 13 residues. The V segment lost 7 bases and the J segment 8 bases; nucleotides outside the gene matches: 8. The CDR3 protein is CAIKGTGLQGYTF. CDR3 DNA sequence: TGTGCCATCAAAGGGACAGGGCTGCAGGGCTACACCTTC.

The rearrangement links TRBV9 to TRBJ1-2; 8 positions match TRBD1. V lost 4 bases to trimming and J lost 0 bases; unmatched junction nucleotides: 11. The CDR3 loop spans 17 amino acids. The germline gives CDR1 SGDLS, CDR2 YYNGEE. The chain's CDR3 is CASSSRTGSLANYGYTF. Here the CDR3 DNA reads TGTGCCAGCAGCTCTAGGACAGGGTCTTTAGCTAACTATGGCTACACCTTC.

The chain carries TRBV20-1 and TRBJ2-7, with 7 bases matching TRBD1. Looked up from germline, CDR1 is DFQATT and CDR2 is SNEGSKA (reference sequence). The CDR3 is 12 residues long. Trimming at V came to 3 bases and at J to 9 bases, leaving 8 bases not matched to a gene. Written as DNA, the CDR3 is TGCAGTGCTAGGGAGACAGGGACAGTGCAGTACTTC. Protein sequence: CSARETGTVQYF.

The chain joins TRBV30 to TRBJ1-3; D is uncertain. CDR3 length equals 13 residues. V was trimmed by 1 base and J by 3 bases, leaving 7 bases between them. Germline lookup yields CDR1 GTSNPN and CDR2 SVGIG (reference sequence). The CDR3 sequence: CAWSASGGNTIYF. The CDR3 nucleotides are TGTGCCTGGAGTGCAAGCGGTGGAAACACCATATATTTT.

This chain connects TRBV29-1 to TRBJ1-2, with a weak D call TRBD1 (5 bases). This CDR3 has 14 amino acids. Germline CDR1 reads SQVTM; CDR2 reads ANQGSEA. Trimming removed 2 bases at V and 4 bases at J, with 14 bases between. The CDR3 nucleotides read TGCAGCGTTGAATCCTCGGGGACGGCCTATGGCTACACCTTC. This sequence encodes CSVESSGTAYGYTF.

V gene TRBV28 combines with J gene TRBJ2-6; possibly TRBD1 or TRBD2 for D (5 bases each). The CDR3 runs 16 residues. V lost 9 bases, J lost 0 bases, and 15 bases lay in between. Germline CDR1 MDHEN, CDR2 SYDVKM. The CDR3 sequence is CASFPGRFSGANVLTF. The CDR3 DNA reads as TGTGCCAGTTTCCCGGGACGCTTCTCTGGGGCCAACGTCCTGACTTTC.

V usage is TRBV20-1 and J usage is TRBJ2-3; the match to TRBD1 covers 8 bases. This CDR3 has 14 amino acids. V shed 2 bases, J shed 5 bases, and the junction held 6 bases outside the gene matches. CDR1 is DFQATT and CDR2 is SNEGSKA in the germline V gene (reference sequence). This chain's CDR3 is CSARQGAWGDTQYF. Here the CDR3 DNA reads TGCAGTGCTAGACAGGGGGCGTGGGGAGATACGCAGTATTTT.

J is TRBJ1-1 and V is TRBV19; D uncertain. The V gene lost 7 bases and the J gene lost 1 base, with 7 bases spanning the gap. Germline V lookup: CDR1 LNHDA, CDR2 SQIVND (reference sequence). This CDR3 region has 12 residues. This CDR3 is CASTVGNTEAFF. The DNA of the CDR3 is TGTGCCAGTACCGTAGGGAACACTGAAGCTTTCTTT. Based on the CDR3 plus reference TRBV19 and TRBJ1-1, the full variable domain is DGGITQSPKYLFRKEGQNVTLSCEQNLNHDAMYWYRQDPGQGLRLIYYSQIVNDFQKGDIAEGYSVSREKKESFPLTVTSAQKNPTAFYLCASTVGNTEAFFGQGTRLTVV.

The chain carries TRBV11-2 and TRBJ2-1, with TRBD2 identical over 12 bases. Trimming took 3 bases from V and 10 from J; bases not matched to a gene: 10. This CDR3 comprises 16 residues. CDR1 is SGHAT and CDR2 is FQNNGV in the germline V gene. The DNA of the CDR3 is TGTGCCAGCAGCTTCGGGACTAGCGGGTACCCCGACGAGCAGTTCTTC. Its protein is CASSFGTSGYPDEQFF.

The chain recombines TRBV20-1 with TRBJ1-4; possibly TRBD1 for D (5 bases). V was shortened by 0 bases and J by 8 bases, with 19 bases between the two germline ends. The CDR3 loop spans 16 amino acids. CDR1 is DFQATT, CDR2 SNEGSKA, per germline (reference sequence). The CDR3 region has the DNA TGCAGTGCTAGAGATTACGAGGCAGGGCGGCAAGAAAAACTGTTTTTT. Translation gives CSARDYEAGRQEKLFF.

V is TRBV4-1 and J is TRBJ2-1; tentative D call: TRBD1 (5 bases). This CDR3 spans 13 amino acids. Trimming stripped 3 bases from V and 5 bases from J, with 8 bases between. Germline V lookup: CDR1 MGHRA, CDR2 YSYEKL. Here the CDR3 DNA reads TGCGCCAGCAGCCACGCAGGGAACAATGAGCAGTTCTTC. As protein: CASSHAGNNEQFF.

J is TRBJ1-5 and V is TRBV4-1; a weak D match, TRBD1 (6 bases). CDR1 is MGHRA and CDR2 is YSYEKL in the germline V gene. CDR3 size: 16 residues. Trimming cost V 0 bases and J 6 bases, with 15 bases left between them. The CDR3 sequence: CASSQDQQGTGQPQHF. CDR3 DNA: TGCGCCAGCAGCCAAGATCAACAGGGAACGGGTCAGCCCCAGCATTTT.

The chain joins TRBV29-1 to TRBJ2-7, with D possibly TRBD2 on 5 matching bases. The ends were cut back, 3 bases at V and 1 base at J, with 7 bases in the middle. Germline values: CDR1 SQVTM, CDR2 ANQGSEA. The CDR3 runs to 12 residues. Written as DNA, the CDR3 is TGCAGCGTTGATGAGGGATCCTACGAGCAGTACTTC. Its protein product is CSVDEGSYEQYF.

The chain combines TRBV7-6 with TRBJ2-3; D remains unclear. V dropped 2 bases and J dropped 0 bases, with 9 bases sitting between them. Germline CDR1 is SGHVS and CDR2 is FNYEAQ. The CDR3 runs to 15 residues. CDR3: CASSLLSLSTDTQYF. The CDR3 coding sequence is TGTGCCAGCAGCTTACTGAGCCTCAGCACAGATACGCAGTATTTT.

The genes are TRBV30 and TRBJ2-3, with 11 bases lining up with TRBD1. This CDR3 is built from 16 residues. The V and J ends lost 1 base and 5 bases, in that order; junction bases with no gene match: 8. Germline values: CDR1 GTSNPN, CDR2 SVGIG (reference sequence). CDR3 loop: CAWSEGTGGLRDTQYF. CDR3 DNA sequence: TGTGCCTGGAGTGAGGGGACAGGGGGATTAAGAGATACGCAGTATTTT.

The chain has TRBV9 and TRBJ2-7; 7 nucleotides align to TRBD2. The CDR3 sequence is 15 residues long. Trimming took 6 bases from V and 0 from J; bases not matched to a gene: 9. Germline lookup yields CDR1 SGDLS and CDR2 YYNGEE. DNA of the CDR3: TGTGCCAGCAAGGTCCTAGCGGCCATCTCCTACGAGCAGTACTTC. This translates into CASKVLAAISYEQYF.